This record covers a single T cell receptor (beta chain). Donors were healthy Caucasian individuals from Russia aged about 6 to 90. Per-sample yields of isolated PBMCs were at least 6 million. The total RNA that was extracted per sample amounted to at least 5 micrograms. This record comes from a study of blood T cells in healthy people across ages. The CDR3 is made up of 14 amino acids. Germline V gene lookup returns CDR1 MNHEY and CDR2 SVGEGT. V gave up 0 bases and J gave up 6 bases, with 10 bases separating them. Alongside a J-beta primer mix, a sample-barcoded 5' primer served in a second PCR lasting about 7 to 12 cycles. TCRdb itself ran the 5' RACE reads through MiXCR, one entry per CDR3 protein. The sample holds 1,800,000 or so distinct CDR3 sequences; more than 35% are singletons and the top ten take about 23%.

The V and J genes are TRBV6-2 or TRBV6-3 and TRBJ2-3, with a tentative D call TRBD2 (6 bases). The source material was blood. This TCR came from a human donor in good health. CDR3 nucleotide sequence: TGTGCCAGCAGTTACTCGACCACTAGCGATACGCAGTATTTT. Its protein is CASSYSTTSDTQYF.